The source of this T cell receptor (beta chain) is a study of cytomegalovirus exposure and HLA in healthy donors. CDR3 length equals 13 residues. Trimming pared 6 bases from V and 5 bases from J, leaving 13 bases between. Germline CDR1 MNHNY, CDR2 SVGAGI (reference sequence). Findings of the study overall: Many donors carried some public TCRs, although rarity characterized most TCR sequences.

Sequencing was performed with immunoSEQ multiplex PCR; in TCRdb, only in-frame clones are kept and a portion is missing. The profile shows fewer than 200,000 clones, about 86% of them singletons. For this clone: Its cognate antigen is unknown.

Sample: PBMCs. The clonotype was recovered from a woman aged 25 to 39 in good health and CMV-seronegative. The chain couples TRBV6-6 to TRBJ2-5; tentative D call: TRBD2 (6 bases). The CDR3 reads CASRTGTSETQYF. The CDR3 DNA reads TGTGCCAGCAGAACCGGGACTTCCGAGACCCAGTACTTC.